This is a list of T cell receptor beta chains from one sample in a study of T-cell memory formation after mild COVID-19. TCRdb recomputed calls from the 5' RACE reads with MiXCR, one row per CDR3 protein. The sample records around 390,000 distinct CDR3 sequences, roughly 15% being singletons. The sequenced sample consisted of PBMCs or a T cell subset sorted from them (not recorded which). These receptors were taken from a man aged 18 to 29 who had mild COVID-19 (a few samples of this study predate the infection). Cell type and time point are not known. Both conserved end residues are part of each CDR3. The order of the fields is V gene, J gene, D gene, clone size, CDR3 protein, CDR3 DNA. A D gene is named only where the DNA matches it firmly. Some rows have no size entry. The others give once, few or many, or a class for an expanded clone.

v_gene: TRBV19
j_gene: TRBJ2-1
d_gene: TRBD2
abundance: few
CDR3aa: CASSIGPSGEINEQFF
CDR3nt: TGTGCCAGTAGTATTGGCCCGAGCGGGGAGATCAATGAGCAGTTCTTC

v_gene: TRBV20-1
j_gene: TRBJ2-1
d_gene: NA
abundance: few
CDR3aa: CSARVGQSSYNEQFF
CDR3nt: TGCAGTGCTAGAGTTGGGCAGAGCTCCTACAATGAGCAGTTCTTC

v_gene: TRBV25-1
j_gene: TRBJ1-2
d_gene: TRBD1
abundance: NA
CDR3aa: CASSETPSTGAVGHGYTF
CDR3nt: TGTGCCAGCAGTGAAACCCCAAGTACAGGGGCTGTGGGTCATGGCTACACCTTC

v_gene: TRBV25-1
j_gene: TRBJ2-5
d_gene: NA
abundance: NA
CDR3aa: CASREAGAETQYF
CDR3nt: TGTGCCAGCAGGGAGGCAGGGGCCGAGACCCAGTACTTC

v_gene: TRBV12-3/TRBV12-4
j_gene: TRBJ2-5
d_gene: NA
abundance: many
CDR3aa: CASSSAGYGTQYF
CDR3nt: TGTGCCAGCAGTTCTGCCGGGTATGGGACCCAGTACTTC

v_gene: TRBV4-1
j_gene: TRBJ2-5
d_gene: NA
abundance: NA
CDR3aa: CASSQIEGERRTQYF
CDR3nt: TGCGCCAGCAGCCAAATTGAGGGGGAAAGGAGAACCCAGTACTTC

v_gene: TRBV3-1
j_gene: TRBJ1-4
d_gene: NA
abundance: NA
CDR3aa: CASSSDPSPLATNEKLFF
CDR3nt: TGTGCCAGCAGTTCCGACCCCAGTCCGCTGGCAACTAATGAAAAACTGTTTTTT

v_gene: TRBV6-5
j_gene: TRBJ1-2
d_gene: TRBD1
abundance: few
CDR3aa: CASSRGQGGYTF
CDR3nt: TGTGCCAGCAGTCGCGGACAGGGAGGCTACACCTTC

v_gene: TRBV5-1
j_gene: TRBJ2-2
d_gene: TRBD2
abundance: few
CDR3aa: CASSSGLAGELFF
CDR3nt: TGCGCCAGCAGCTCTGGACTAGCCGGGGAGCTGTTTTTT

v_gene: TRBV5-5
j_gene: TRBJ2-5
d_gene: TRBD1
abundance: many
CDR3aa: CASSFRGPGETQYF
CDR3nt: TGTGCCAGCAGCTTCAGGGGGCCGGGAGAGACCCAGTACTTC

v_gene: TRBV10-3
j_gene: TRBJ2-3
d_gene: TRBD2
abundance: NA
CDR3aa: CAIRSGGIDTQYF
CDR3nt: TGTGCCATCCGTAGCGGGGGGATTGATACGCAGTATTTT

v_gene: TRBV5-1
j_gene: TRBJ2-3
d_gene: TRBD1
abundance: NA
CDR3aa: CASSLRLTGQGADTQYF
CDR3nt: TGCGCCAGCAGCTTGCGCCTTACAGGACAGGGAGCAGATACGCAGTATTTT

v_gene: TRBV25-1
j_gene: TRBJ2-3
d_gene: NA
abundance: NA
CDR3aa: CASCPLPGRGADTQYF
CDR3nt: TGTGCCAGCTGCCCACTTCCCGGCCGCGGGGCCGATACGCAGTATTTT

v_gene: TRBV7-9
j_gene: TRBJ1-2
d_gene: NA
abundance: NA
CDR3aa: CASSLGIAGGYTF
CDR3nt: TGTGCCAGCAGCTTAGGGATAGCGGGGGGCTACACCTTC

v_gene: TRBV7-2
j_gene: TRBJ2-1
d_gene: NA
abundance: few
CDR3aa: CASSLMYDSGAYNEQFF
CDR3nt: TGTGCCAGCAGCTTAATGTACGATTCGGGGGCCTACAATGAGCAGTTCTTC

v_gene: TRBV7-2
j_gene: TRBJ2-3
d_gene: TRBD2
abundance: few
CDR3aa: CASSSYPRLAGEGTDTQYF
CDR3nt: TGTGCCAGCAGCTCCTACCCGCGACTAGCGGGGGAAGGTACAGATACGCAGTATTTT

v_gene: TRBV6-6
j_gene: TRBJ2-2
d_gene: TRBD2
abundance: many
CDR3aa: CASSYLFGQMSGGASNGELFF
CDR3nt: TGTGCCAGCAGTTACTTGTTCGGACAGATGAGCGGGGGGGCCTCGAACGGGGAGCTGTTTTTT

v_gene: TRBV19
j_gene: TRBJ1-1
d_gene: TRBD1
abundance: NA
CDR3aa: CASTPPGQVFEAFF
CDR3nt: TGTGCCAGTACCCCACCGGGACAGGTATTTGAAGCTTTCTTT

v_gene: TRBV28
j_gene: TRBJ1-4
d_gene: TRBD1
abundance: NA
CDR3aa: CASRPPTGGVGKLFF
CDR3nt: TGTGCCAGCAGGCCCCCCACAGGGGGCGTCGGAAAACTGTTTTTT

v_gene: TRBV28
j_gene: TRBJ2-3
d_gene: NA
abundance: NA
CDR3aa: CAVRTVRPHGTQYF
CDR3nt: TGTGCCGTCCGGACAGTACGCCCCCACGGTACGCAGTATTTT

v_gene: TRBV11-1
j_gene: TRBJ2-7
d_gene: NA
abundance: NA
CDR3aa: CASSLVREQYF
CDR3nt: TGTGCCAGCAGCCTCGTCAGAGAGCAGTACTTC

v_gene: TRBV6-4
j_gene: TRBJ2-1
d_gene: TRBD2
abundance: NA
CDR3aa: CASSTSETNEQFF
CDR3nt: TGTGCCAGCAGTACTAGCGAAACCAATGAGCAGTTCTTC

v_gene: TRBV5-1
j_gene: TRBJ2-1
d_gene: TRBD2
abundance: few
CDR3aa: CASSFGAGGDEQFF
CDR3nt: TGCGCCAGCAGCTTTGGGGCGGGGGGCGATGAGCAGTTCTTC

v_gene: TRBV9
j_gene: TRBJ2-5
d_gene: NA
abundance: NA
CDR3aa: CASSVAAPEEAQYF
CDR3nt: TGTGCCAGCAGCGTAGCGGCACCGGAGGAGGCCCAGTACTTC

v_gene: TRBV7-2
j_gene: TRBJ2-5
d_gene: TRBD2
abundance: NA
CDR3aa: CASSFPSLAGEETQYF
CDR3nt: TGTGCCAGCAGCTTCCCTTCGTTAGCGGGGGAAGAGACCCAGTACTTC

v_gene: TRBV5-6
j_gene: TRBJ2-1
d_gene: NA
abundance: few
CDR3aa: CASSLDRYEQFF
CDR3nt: TGTGCCAGCAGCTTGGACCGGTATGAGCAGTTCTTC

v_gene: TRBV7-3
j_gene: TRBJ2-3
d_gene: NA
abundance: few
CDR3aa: CASTMDWTDTQYF
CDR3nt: TGTGCCAGCACGATGGACTGGACAGATACGCAGTATTTT

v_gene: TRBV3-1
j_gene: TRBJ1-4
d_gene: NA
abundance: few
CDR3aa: CASSQVWGASYNEKLFF
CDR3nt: TGTGCCAGCAGCCAAGTTTGGGGGGCGTCCTATAATGAAAAACTGTTTTTT

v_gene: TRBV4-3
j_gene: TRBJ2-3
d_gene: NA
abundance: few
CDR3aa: CASSQEMVLAPTDTQYF
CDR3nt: TGCGCCAGCAGCCAAGAAATGGTTCTAGCTCCCACAGATACGCAGTATTTT

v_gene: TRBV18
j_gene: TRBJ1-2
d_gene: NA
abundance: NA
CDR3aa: CASSTQGEKNYGYTF
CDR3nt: TGTGCCAGCTCAACTCAAGGGGAGAAGAACTATGGCTACACCTTC

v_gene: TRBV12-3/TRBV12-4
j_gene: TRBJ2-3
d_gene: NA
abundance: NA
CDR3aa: CASLIIGGPPTQYF
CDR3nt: TGTGCCAGCTTAATCATCGGGGGGCCACCTACGCAGTATTTT

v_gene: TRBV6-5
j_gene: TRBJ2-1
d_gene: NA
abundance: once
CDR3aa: CASSPDSIEQFF
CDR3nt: TGTGCCAGCAGTCCCGACTCGATTGAGCAGTTCTTC

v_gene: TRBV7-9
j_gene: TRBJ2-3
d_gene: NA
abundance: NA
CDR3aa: CASSLTVPSTDTQYF
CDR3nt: TGTGCCAGCAGCTTAACGGTCCCTAGCACAGATACGCAGTATTTT

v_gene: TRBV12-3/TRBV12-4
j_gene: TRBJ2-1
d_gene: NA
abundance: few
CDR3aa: CASSPGGTTYNEQFF
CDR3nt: TGTGCCAGCAGTCCAGGGGGGACTACCTACAATGAGCAGTTCTTC

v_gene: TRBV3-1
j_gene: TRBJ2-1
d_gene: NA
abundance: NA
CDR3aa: CASSLLGGEQFF
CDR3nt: TGTGCCAGCAGCCTACTAGGGGGTGAGCAGTTCTTC

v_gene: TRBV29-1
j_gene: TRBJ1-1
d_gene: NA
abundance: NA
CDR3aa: CSAGHLMNTEAFF
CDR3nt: TGCAGCGCCGGACACCTGATGAACACTGAAGCTTTCTTT

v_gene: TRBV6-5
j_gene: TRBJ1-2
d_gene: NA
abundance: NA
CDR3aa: CASSYTTGSGYTF
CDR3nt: TGTGCCAGCAGTTACACAACCGGGAGTGGCTACACCTTC

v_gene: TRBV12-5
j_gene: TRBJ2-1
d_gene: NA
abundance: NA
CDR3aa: CASGPPLQPPWVPNEQFF
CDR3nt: TGTGCTAGTGGTCCCCCGCTGCAGCCTCCTTGGGTCCCCAATGAGCAGTTCTTC

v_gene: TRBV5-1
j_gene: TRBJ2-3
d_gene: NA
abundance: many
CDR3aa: CASSAGQPTDTQYF
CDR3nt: TGCGCCAGCAGCGCAGGACAGCCCACAGATACGCAGTATTTT

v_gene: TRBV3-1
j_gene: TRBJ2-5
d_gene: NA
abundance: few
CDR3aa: CASSQVKVTQYF
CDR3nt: TGTGCCAGCAGCCAAGTAAAAGTGACCCAGTACTTC

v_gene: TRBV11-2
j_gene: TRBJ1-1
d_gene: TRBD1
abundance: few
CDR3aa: CASSLDVTGGIWGAFF
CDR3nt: TGTGCCAGCAGCTTAGATGTGACAGGGGGCATTTGGGGAGCTTTCTTT

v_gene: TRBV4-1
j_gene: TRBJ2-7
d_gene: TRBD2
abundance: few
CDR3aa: CASSQDYAASGGRRYF
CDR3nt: TGCGCCAGCAGCCAAGATTACGCGGCTAGCGGGGGGCGCCGGTACTTC

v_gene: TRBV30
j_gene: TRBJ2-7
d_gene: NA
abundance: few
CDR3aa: CAWSDDSYLGQYF
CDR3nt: TGTGCCTGGAGTGACGACAGCTACTTGGGGCAGTACTTC

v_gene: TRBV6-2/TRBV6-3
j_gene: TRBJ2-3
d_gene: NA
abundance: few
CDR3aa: CAFPGLVKGDTQYF
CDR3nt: TGTGCCTTCCCCGGGCTAGTGAAGGGAGATACGCAGTATTTT

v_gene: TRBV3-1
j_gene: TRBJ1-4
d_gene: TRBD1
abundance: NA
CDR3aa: CASRKGDRGQTNEKLFF
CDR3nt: TGTGCCAGCCGAAAAGGGGACAGGGGGCAAACTAATGAAAAACTGTTTTTT

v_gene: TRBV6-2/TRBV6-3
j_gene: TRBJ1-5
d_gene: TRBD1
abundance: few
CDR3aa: CASSQGQGGQPQHF
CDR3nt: TGTGCCAGCAGTCAAGGACAGGGAGGTCAGCCCCAGCATTTT

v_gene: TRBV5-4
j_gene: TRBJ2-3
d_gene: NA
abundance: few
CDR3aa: CASSNGGATDTQYF
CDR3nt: TGTGCCAGCAGCAACGGGGGTGCGACAGATACGCAGTATTTT

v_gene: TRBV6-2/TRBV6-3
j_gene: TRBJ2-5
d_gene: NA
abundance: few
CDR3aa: CASSGTSETQYF
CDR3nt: TGTGCCAGCAGCGGGACCAGCGAGACCCAGTACTTC

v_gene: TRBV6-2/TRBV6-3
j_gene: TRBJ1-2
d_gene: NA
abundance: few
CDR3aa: CASSYGDRIYGYTF
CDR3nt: TGTGCCAGCAGTTACGGTGACAGGATCTATGGCTACACCTTC

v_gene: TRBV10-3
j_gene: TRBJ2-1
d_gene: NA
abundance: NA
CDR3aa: CATNLANEANEQFF
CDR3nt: TGTGCCACCAATCTAGCGAACGAGGCCAATGAGCAGTTCTTC

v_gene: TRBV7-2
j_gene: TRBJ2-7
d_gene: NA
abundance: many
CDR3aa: CASSLASSSEQYF
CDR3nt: TGTGCCAGCAGCTTAGCGTCTTCCAGCGAGCAGTACTTC

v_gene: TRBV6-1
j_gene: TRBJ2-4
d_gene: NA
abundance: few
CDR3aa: CASSDVIQYF
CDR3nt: TGTGCCAGCAGTGACGTAATTCAGTACTTC

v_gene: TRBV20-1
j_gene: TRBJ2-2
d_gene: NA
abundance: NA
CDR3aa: CSARELAGAAGELFF
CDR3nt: TGCAGTGCTAGAGAGCTGGCGGGGGCGGCCGGGGAGCTGTTTTTT

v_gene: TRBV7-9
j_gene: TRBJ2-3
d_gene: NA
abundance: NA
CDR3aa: CASSPGQLDTQYF
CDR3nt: TGTGCCAGCAGCCCAGGACAGCTAGATACGCAGTATTTT

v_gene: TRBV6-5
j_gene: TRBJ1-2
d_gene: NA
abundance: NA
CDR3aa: CASSSGHKNYGYTF
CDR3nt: TGTGCCAGCAGCTCCGGGCACAAAAACTATGGCTACACCTTC